What follows are 25 T cell receptor beta chains derived from one specimen sequenced in a study of T cell responses to AZD1222 COVID-19 vaccine. Clones were sequenced by immunoSEQ multiplex PCR, and TCRdb holds only the in-frame ones, with some missing. Of tens of thousands of clones listed, approximately 83% are singletons. The sample consisted of peripheral blood, taken 28 days after the second AZD1222 dose. The origin of the receptors is an adult who received the AZD1222 COVID-19 vaccine.

This chain connects TRBV5-6 to TRBJ2-7; D may correspond to TRBD1 or TRBD2 (5 bases each). From germline, CDR1 is SGHDT and CDR2 YYEEEE. V was trimmed by 0 bases and J by 4 bases, leaving 11 bases between them. The CDR3 loop spans 14 amino acids. The DNA of the CDR3 is TGTGCCAGCAGCTTGGGCTCCAGGGAGTACGAGCAGTACTTC. It yields the protein CASSLGSREYEQYF.

The chain uses TRBV27 and TRBJ1-6; D perhaps matches TRBD1 (6 bases). The V gene lost 6 bases and the J gene lost 6 bases, with 18 bases spanning the gap. CDR3 size: 16 residues. Germline CDR1 and CDR2: MNHEY and SMNVEV (reference sequence). CDR3 nucleotides: TGTGCCAGCAGCAAACCCTCGGGGGGCAGTAATTCACCCCTCCACTTT. Its translation is CASSKPSGGSNSPLHF.

There are a few counts of this clone. The rearrangement links TRBV28 to TRBJ2-1, with a possible D match to TRBD2 (5 bases). Germline assignment: CDR1 MDHEN and CDR2 SYDVKM. The CDR3 covers 14 residues. V lost 4 bases and J 4 bases, leaving 11 bases between the germline ends. In nucleotides, the CDR3 is TGTGCCAGCAGTTATCCCCGAGGGTACAATGAGCAGTTCTTC. The encoded protein is CASSYPRGYNEQFF. Supplemented by reference TRBV28 and TRBJ2-1, the full variable domain reads DVKVTQSSRYLVKRTGEKVFLECVQDMDHENMFWYRQDPGLGLRLIYFSYDVKMKEKGDIPEGYSVSREKKERFSLILESASTNQTSMYLCASSYPRGYNEQFFGPGTRLTVL.

The chain joins TRBV19 to TRBJ1-5, with TRBD1 matching 9 bases. Germline trimming cut 2 bases from V and 2 bases from J; bases unmatched to any gene: 4. The CDR3 spans 16 residues. CDR1 is LNHDA, CDR2 SQIVND, per germline (reference sequence). CDR3 nucleotides: TGTGCCAGTAGTATAAACAGGGGGCGAGGCAATCAGCCCCAGCATTTT. It yields the protein CASSINRGRGNQPQHF.

The chain couples TRBV4-3 to TRBJ2-2, with D possibly being TRBD2 (6 bases). CDR3 length: 15 amino acids. In germline, CDR1 is LGHNA, CDR2 YSLEER. Trimming took off 0 bases at V and 6 bases at J, with 11 bases between the two ends. The CDR3 bases are TGCGCCAGCAGCCAAGATCGTGCTAGCGCCGGGGAGCTGTTTTTT. Translating it yields CASSQDRASAGELFF.

V is TRBV28 and J is TRBJ1-2, with 8 bases aligning to TRBD1. The CDR3 loop spans 14 amino acids. Germline CDR1 and CDR2: MDHEN and SYDVKM. J gave up 6 bases and V 3 bases, and 6 bases lay outside the gene matches. As DNA, the CDR3 is TGTGCCAGCAGTTTGGGAAACAGGGGGAATGGCTACACCTTC. It yields the protein CASSLGNRGNGYTF.

The CDR3: CASSFSTNTGELFF. The DNA of the CDR3 is TGTGCCAGCAGCTTTTCCACGAACACCGGGGAGCTGTTTTTT. The chain is built from TRBV7-2 and TRBJ2-2; D is ambiguous. Germline V lookup: CDR1 SGHTA, CDR2 FQGNSA. The V gene lost 3 bases and the J gene lost 0 bases, with 5 bases spanning the gap. This CDR3 region has 14 residues.

The chain is built from TRBV7-2 and TRBJ2-7; 7 nucleotides match TRBD1. V shed 3 bases and J 3 bases; nucleotides not matched to a gene: 8. CDR3 size: 15 residues. Germline V gene sequence: CDR1 SGHTA, CDR2 FQGNSA. DNA of the CDR3: TGTGCCAGCAGCTTCTCGCAGGGGGTGGGCTACGAGCAGTACTTC. Translation gives CASSFSQGVGYEQYF.

This clone was detected many times. The genes are TRBV11-2 and TRBJ1-2; 9 positions match TRBD1. The CDR3 totals 14 residues. V shed 4 bases and J 6 bases; nucleotides not matched to a gene: 6. Germline lookup yields CDR1 SGHAT and CDR2 FQNNGV. The CDR3: CASSSRDRDDGYTF. The CDR3 region has the DNA TGTGCCAGCAGCTCCCGGGACAGGGACGATGGCTACACCTTC.

The rearrangement joins TRBV3-1 (or the pseudogene TRBV3-2) to TRBJ2-7; 8 bases fit TRBD1. The germline V gene encodes CDR1 LGHDT and CDR2 YNNKEL (reference sequence). With V trimmed by 1 base and J by 6 bases, 2 bases remained unmatched. This CDR3 is 13 amino acids long. CDR3 bases: TGTGCCAGCAGCCAAGGGACAGGGTCCGAGCAGTACTTC. It translates to CASSQGTGSEQYF.

In the case of this clone: This same CDR3 is encoded by further DNA sequences in the sample. The gene calls are TRBV25-1 and TRBJ2-7, with a weak D call TRBD2 (5 bases). This CDR3 is 11 amino acids long. V shed 6 bases and J shed 2 bases, with 5 bases lying between them. In germline, CDR1 is MGHDK, CDR2 SYGVNS. CDR3 sequence reads: CASRRAYEQYF. CDR3 sequence (DNA): TGTGCCAGCAGGCGGGCCTACGAGCAGTACTTC.

The sample holds a few counts of this clone. V gene TRBV27 combines with J gene TRBJ2-7; D not resolved. This CDR3 contains 14 residues. V lost 0 bases to trimming and J lost 2 bases, with 8 bases between them. Germline V CDR1 and CDR2: MNHEY, SMNVEV (reference sequence). CDR3 DNA sequence: TGTGCCAGCAGTTTATCTCTAACACCCTACGAGCAGTACTTC. Translating it yields CASSLSLTPYEQYF.

The count of this clone is one. The chain has TRBV3-1 (or the pseudogene TRBV3-2) and TRBJ1-1; maybe TRBD1 (5 bases). From germline, CDR1 is LGHDT and CDR2 YNNKEL (reference sequence). V was trimmed by 6 bases and J by 10 bases, leaving 18 bases between them. The CDR3 spans 13 residues. DNA for the CDR3: TGTGCCAGCAGTTCAGGGCCGACCCCACTAGCTTTCTTT. This translates into CASSSGPTPLAFF.

This rearrangement joins TRBV6-6 to TRBJ1-1; D perhaps matches TRBD1 (6 bases). The CDR3 covers 15 residues. V dropped 2 bases and J dropped 4 bases, with 14 bases sitting between them. CDR1 and CDR2 (germline): MNHNY, SVGAGI (reference sequence). The CDR3 DNA is TGTGCCAGCAGTTACCCTCGAACGGGGGCCACTGAAGCTTTCTTT. It yields the protein CASSYPRTGATEAFF.

The chain uses TRBV2 and TRBJ1-5; perhaps TRBD1 as D (5 bases). Germline V gives CDR1 SNHLY, CDR2 FYNNEI. V was shortened by 4 bases and J by 6 bases, with 16 bases between the two germline ends. This CDR3 is 15 amino acids long. CDR3 sequence (DNA): TGTGCCAGCAGTGGGACCAATGGCGGGGGTCAGCCCCAGCATTTT. Its translation: CASSGTNGGGQPQHF.

The J gene is TRBJ1-5, the V gene TRBV5-8, with a possible D match to TRBD1 (5 bases). Trimming pared 7 bases from V and 0 bases from J, leaving 17 bases between. This CDR3 spans 16 amino acids. CDR1 SGHTS and CDR2 YDEGEE come from the germline V gene. CDR3 residues: CASLVGPSYSNQPQHF. CDR3 nucleotide sequence: TGTGCCAGCCTAGTGGGGCCCTCTTATAGCAATCAGCCCCAGCATTTT.

V gene TRBV28 combines with J gene TRBJ2-3; D may be TRBD2 (8 bases). The CDR3 is 14 amino acids. The germline CDR1 and CDR2 sequences are MDHEN and SYDVKM. V was clipped by 8 bases and J by 10 bases, with 22 bases between them. Written as DNA, the CDR3 is TGTGCCAGCCGAGGGGGCGGGGGGCTTGTGGCGCAGTATTTT. It codes for CASRGGGGLVAQYF.

This rearrangement joins TRBV12-3 or TRBV12-4 to TRBJ1-2; D gene ambiguous. Trimming took 6 bases from V and 4 from J, leaving 9 bases between them. The CDR3 is 12 amino acids. The CDR3 coding sequence is TGTGCCAGCAGCCCCCCGCTCTATGGCTACACCTTC. It is translated as CASSPPLYGYTF.

The chain uses TRBV5-1 and TRBJ1-2, with 11 bases matching TRBD1. With 4 bases clipped from V and 6 bases from J, the junction kept 5 bases outside the gene matches. Germline values: CDR1 SGHRS, CDR2 YFSETQ. The length of the CDR3 is 14 residues. The CDR3 coding sequence is TGCGCCAGCAGCAGTACGGGACAGGGGGATGGCTACACCTTC. Its protein is CASSSTGQGDGYTF. The full variable domain, rest sourced from reference TRBV5-1 and TRBJ1-2, is KAGVTQTPRYLIKTRGQQVTLSCSPISGHRSVSWYQQTPGQGLQFLFEYFSETQRNKGNFPGRFSGRQFSNSRSEMNVSTLELGDSALYLCASSSTGQGDGYTFGSGTRLTVV.

The chain carries TRBV6-1 and TRBJ1-5, with D perhaps TRBD1 (5 bases). The CDR3 runs 15 residues. V lost 2 bases and J 6 bases, leaving 14 bases between the germline ends. Germline values: CDR1 MNHNS, CDR2 SASEGT. The CDR3 sequence: CASSEKQVRAQPQHF. The CDR3 coding sequence is TGTGCCAGCAGTGAAAAGCAGGTCAGGGCTCAGCCCCAGCATTTT.

The chain has TRBV2 and TRBJ1-2; 9 bases are a match to TRBD1. This CDR3 is 17 amino acids long. The J segment lost 4 bases and the V segment lost 4 bases, leaving 13 bases of the junction unmatched. From germline, CDR1 is SNHLY and CDR2 FYNNEI. This CDR3 reads CASSGDRETGVGYGYTF. The CDR3, as DNA: TGTGCCAGCAGTGGGGACAGGGAGACGGGGGTGGGCTATGGCTACACCTTC.

This clone turned up a few times. CDR3 sequence: CASSWRWTADTQYF. CDR3 sequence (DNA): TGTGCCAGCAGCTGGCGGTGGACTGCAGATACGCAGTATTTT. The J gene is TRBJ2-3, the V gene TRBV11-2; D is perhaps TRBD2 (5 bases). Germline assignment: CDR1 SGHAT and CDR2 FQNNGV. V lost 4 bases to trimming and J lost 4 bases, with 12 bases between them. The CDR3 loop spans 14 amino acids.

The CDR3 reads CASSQSTGSYGYTF. For the CDR3, the DNA is TGTGCCAGCAGCCAATCAACAGGAAGCTATGGCTACACCTTC. The rearrangement uses TRBV16 and TRBJ1-2; TRBD1 is a possible D gene (5 bases). Germline assignment: CDR1 KGHSY and CDR2 FQNENV. There are 14 residues in the CDR3. Trimming removed 0 bases at V and 4 bases at J, with 9 bases between.

V gene TRBV7-2 combines with J gene TRBJ1-4; the D gene is possibly TRBD1 (5 bases). This CDR3 contains 13 residues. The ends were cut back, 7 bases at V and 7 bases at J, with 13 bases in the middle. Per germline, CDR1 SGHTA and CDR2 FQGNSA. The CDR3 bases are TGTGCCAGCACGCGGGGGGGGAGTGAAAAACTGTTTTTT. This encodes CASTRGGSEKLFF.

This clone was counted a few times. This rearrangement joins TRBV28 to TRBJ2-5, with D perhaps being TRBD1 or TRBD2 (5 bases each). Germline lookup yields CDR1 MDHEN and CDR2 SYDVKM. The CDR3 totals 15 residues. Trimming took off 5 bases at V and 3 bases at J, with 16 bases between the two ends. The CDR3 reads CASSPRGVPEETQYF. CDR3 nucleotides: TGTGCCAGCAGTCCCCGAGGGGTGCCGGAAGAGACCCAGTACTTC.